What follows is one TCR beta chain and its context. Generated by immunoSEQ multiplex PCR, the TCRdb table keeps only in-frame clones and is missing some. Of 20,000 to 25,000 clones in the sample, 70% to 90% are singletons; the top ten hold less than 2.5%. This sample was taken from a study of chemoradiotherapy in HPV16-positive cancers. V lost 6 bases and J lost 4, with 19 bases in between. The CDR3 is made up of 15 amino acids. Germline V CDR1 and CDR2: MDHEN, SYDVKM. The V and J genes are TRBV28 and TRBJ2-7; D may be TRBD1 (5 bases). The material was blood, obtained from a patient who underwent chemoradiotherapy. The receptor's source is a human donor with HPV-associated anogenital cancer. CDR3: CASSSETAPIYEQYF. In DNA, the CDR3 is TGTGCCAGCAGCTCTGAGACAGCCCCGATTTACGAGCAGTACTTC.